This T cell receptor beta chain was captured by sequencing in a study of response to subunit inactivated influenza vaccine. Whole-study results and caveats: The authors suggested that every seasonal influenza vaccination recruits few new T cells.

On this clonotype itself: Its antigen is currently unknown.

The germline CDR1 and CDR2 sequences are DFQATT and SNEGSKA (reference sequence). The CDR3 covers 15 residues. V dropped 3 bases and J dropped 7; count of bases not matched to a gene: 12. One entry per CDR3 protein, called by TCRdb with MiXCR from the RT-PCR reads. The sample holds about 520,000 distinct CDR3 sequences, about 25% seen once. The clonotype comes from a man between 45 and 60 years old who received an inactivated influenza vaccine. The sample here was CD4+ T cells sorted from PBMCs, taken approximately 5 days after vaccination. The chain recombines TRBV20-1 with TRBJ2-5; TRBD1 matches at 9 bases. CDR3 sequence (DNA): TGCAGTGCTAGCCCTGGTGCGAGGACAGGGGCGACCCAGTACTTC. Amino acid sequence: CSASPGARTGATQYF.